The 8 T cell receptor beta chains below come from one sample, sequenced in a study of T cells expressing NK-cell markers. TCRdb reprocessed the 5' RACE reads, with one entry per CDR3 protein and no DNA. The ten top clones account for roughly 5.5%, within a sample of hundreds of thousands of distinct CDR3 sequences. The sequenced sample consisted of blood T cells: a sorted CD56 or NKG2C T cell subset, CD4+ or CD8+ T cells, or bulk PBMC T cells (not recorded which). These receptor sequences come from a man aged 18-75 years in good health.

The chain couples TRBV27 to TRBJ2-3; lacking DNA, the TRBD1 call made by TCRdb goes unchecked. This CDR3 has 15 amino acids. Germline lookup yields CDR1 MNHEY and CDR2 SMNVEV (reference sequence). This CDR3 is CASSSRGQSSDTQYF.

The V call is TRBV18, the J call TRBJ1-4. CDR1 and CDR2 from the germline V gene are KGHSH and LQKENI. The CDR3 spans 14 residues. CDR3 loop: CASSPVQNFEKLFF.

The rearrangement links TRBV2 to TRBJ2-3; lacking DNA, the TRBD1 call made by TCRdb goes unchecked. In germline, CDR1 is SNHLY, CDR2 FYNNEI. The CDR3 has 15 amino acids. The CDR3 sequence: CASSQGDGSTDTQYF.

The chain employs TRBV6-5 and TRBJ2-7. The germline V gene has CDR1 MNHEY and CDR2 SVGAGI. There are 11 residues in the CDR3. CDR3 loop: CASSFRQVQYF.

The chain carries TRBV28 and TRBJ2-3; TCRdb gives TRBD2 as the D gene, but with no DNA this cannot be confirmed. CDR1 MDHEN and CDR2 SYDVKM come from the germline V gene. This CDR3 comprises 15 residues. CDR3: CASSSAGPPGDTQYF.

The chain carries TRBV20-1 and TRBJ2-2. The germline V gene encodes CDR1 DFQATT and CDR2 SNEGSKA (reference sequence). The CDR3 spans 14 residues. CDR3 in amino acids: CSASGSEYTGELFF.

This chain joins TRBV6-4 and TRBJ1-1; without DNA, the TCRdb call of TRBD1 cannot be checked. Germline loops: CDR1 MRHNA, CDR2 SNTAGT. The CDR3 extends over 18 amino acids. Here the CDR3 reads CASSDPGQARGLNTEAFF.

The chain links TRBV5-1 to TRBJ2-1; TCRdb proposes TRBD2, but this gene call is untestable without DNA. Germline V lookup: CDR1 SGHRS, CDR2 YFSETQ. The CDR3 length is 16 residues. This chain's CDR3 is CASSALSGGATPEQFF.